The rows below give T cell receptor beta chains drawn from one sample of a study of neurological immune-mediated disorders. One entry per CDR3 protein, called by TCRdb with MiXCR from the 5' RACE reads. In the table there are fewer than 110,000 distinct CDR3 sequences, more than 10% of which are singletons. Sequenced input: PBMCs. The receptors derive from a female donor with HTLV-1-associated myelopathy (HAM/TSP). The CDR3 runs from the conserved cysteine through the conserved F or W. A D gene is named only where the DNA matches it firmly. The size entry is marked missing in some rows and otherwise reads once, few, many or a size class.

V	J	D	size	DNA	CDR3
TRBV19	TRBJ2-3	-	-	TGTGCCAGTAGGCCGGCGAGCACAGATACGCAGTATTTT	CASRPASTDTQYF
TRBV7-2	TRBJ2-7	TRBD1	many	TGTGCCAGCAGCTTAGGACAGGGGGATACCTACGAGCAGTACTTC	CASSLGQGDTYEQYF
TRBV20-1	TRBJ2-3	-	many	TGCAGTGCTAGAGCGGGGGATACAACAGATACGCAGTATTTT	CSARAGDTTDTQYF
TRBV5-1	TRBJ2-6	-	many	TGCGCCAGCAGCTTGGTGGGGGCGACTGGGGCCAACGTCCTGACTTTC	CASSLVGATGANVLTF
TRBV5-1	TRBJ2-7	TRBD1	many	TGCGCCAGCAGCTCGACCGGGACAGGGTTTTACGAGCAGTACTTC	CASSSTGTGFYEQYF
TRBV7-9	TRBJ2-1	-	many	TGTGCCAGCAGCTTAGAATCGTCGGTTGATGAGCAGTTCTTC	CASSLESSVDEQFF
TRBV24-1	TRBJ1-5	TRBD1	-	TGTGCCACCAGTGACCGCCGGGCAGGGGGAGATGGGAGCAATCAGCCCCAGCATTTT	CATSDRRAGGDGSNQPQHF
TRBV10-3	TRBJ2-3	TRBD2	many	TGTGCCATCAGCCCCGGGACTAGCGGGGGCTCAGATACGCAGTATTTT	CAISPGTSGGSDTQYF
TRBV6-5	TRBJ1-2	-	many	TGTGCCAGCAGTTCTGGAGTTGGCTACACCTTC	CASSSGVGYTF
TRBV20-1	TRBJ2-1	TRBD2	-	TGCAGTGCTAGTCAGGGCGGGGGGGCCGCGGCTGAGCAGTTCTTC	CSASQGGGAAAEQFF
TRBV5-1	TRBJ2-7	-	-	TGCGCCAGCAGCTTGGGATCCTCCTCGACTTCCTACGAGCAGTACTTC	CASSLGSSSTSYEQYF
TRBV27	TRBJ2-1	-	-	TGTGCCAGCTGGCAGGGGGGCGGGTACAATGAGCAGTTCTTC	CASWQGGGYNEQFF
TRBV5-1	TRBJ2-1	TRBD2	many	TGCGCCAGCAGCCCACTAGCGGGGGTTAATGAGCAGTTCTTC	CASSPLAGVNEQFF
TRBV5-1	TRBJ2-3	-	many	TGCGCCAGCAGTCATAGTAGATTCGATACGCAGTATTTT	CASSHSRFDTQYF
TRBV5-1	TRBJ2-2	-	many	TGCGCCAGCCTTGACGTCCTGAACACCGGGGAGCTGTTTTTT	CASLDVLNTGELFF
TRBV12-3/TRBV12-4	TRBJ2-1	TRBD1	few	TGTGCCAGCTTCCCATGGGGACAGGGGTACAATGAGCAGTTCTTC	CASFPWGQGYNEQFF
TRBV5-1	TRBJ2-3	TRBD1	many	TGCGCCAGCAGCACCCAACAGGGGGCTGGCACAGATACGCAGTATTTT	CASSTQQGAGTDTQYF
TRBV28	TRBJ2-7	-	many	TGTGCCAGCAGTTTTAGGAGGTACGAGCAGTACTTC	CASSFRRYEQYF
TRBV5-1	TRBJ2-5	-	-	TGCGCCAGCAGCACCCGGGGGAAGGAGGAGACCCAGTACTTC	CASSTRGKEETQYF
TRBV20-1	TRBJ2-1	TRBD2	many	TGCAGTGCAATAGCGGGGGGGCGGAATGAGCAGTTCTTC	CSAIAGGRNEQFF
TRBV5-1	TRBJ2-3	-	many	TGCGCCAGCAGCTTGGTTACGGGTAGCACAGATACGCAGTATTTT	CASSLVTGSTDTQYF
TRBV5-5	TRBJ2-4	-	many	TGTGCCAGCAGCTTGGACAGTGGCAACATTCAGTACTTC	CASSLDSGNIQYF
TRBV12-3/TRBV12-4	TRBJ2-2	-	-	TGTGCCAGCAGACTCCTAGAACACACCGGGGAGCTGTTTTTT	CASRLLEHTGELFF
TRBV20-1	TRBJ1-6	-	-	TGCAGTGCTAGGGTTTCCGATGAAGCCTATAATTCACCCCTCCACTTT	CSARVSDEAYNSPLHF
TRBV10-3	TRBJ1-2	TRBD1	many	TGTGCCATCTGGGGGGACAGGGATTCTGGCTACACCTTC	CAIWGDRDSGYTF
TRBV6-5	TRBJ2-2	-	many	TGTGCCAGCAGTCAGGGGTTCGTAGGAACCGGGGAGCTGTTTTTT	CASSQGFVGTGELFF
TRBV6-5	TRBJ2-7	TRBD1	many	TGTGCCAGCAGTTACTCGAACAGGGGGTACTCCTACGAGCAGTACTTC	CASSYSNRGYSYEQYF
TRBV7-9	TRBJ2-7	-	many	TGTGCCAGCAGCCCACCGGGGGTCGGAGGATACGAGCAGTACTTC	CASSPPGVGGYEQYF
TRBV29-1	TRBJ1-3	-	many	TGCAGCGTCGACTCTGGAAACACCATATATTTT	CSVDSGNTIYF
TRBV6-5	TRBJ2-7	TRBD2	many	TGTGCCAGCAGCCCTCCTCCCTTCCGACTAGCGGGGAAGAGGGAGCAGTACTTC	CASSPPPFRLAGKREQYF
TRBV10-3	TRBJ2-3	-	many	TGTGCCATCACCCCAAAGGATGGTAAAGGACGAGATACGCAGTATTTT	CAITPKDGKGRDTQYF
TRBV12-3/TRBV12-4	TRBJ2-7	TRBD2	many	TGTGCCAGCAGTTTAGAAGGGAGGGTCTACGAGCAGTACTTC	CASSLEGRVYEQYF
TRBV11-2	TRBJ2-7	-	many	TGTGCCAGCAGCCGGCGGACAATCGGCTACGAGCAGTACTTC	CASSRRTIGYEQYF
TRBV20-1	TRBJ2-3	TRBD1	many	TGCAGTGCTAGAGCGGACCTCCGGGACAGGGCCACAGATACGCAGTATTTT	CSARADLRDRATDTQYF
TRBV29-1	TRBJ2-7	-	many	TGCAGCGTTGGCGAGAACTACGAGCAGTACTTC	CSVGENYEQYF
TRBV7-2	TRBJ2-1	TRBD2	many	TGTGCCAGCAGCAAAACATATCAGACTAGCGGGGGGGCCAATGAGCAGTTCTTC	CASSKTYQTSGGANEQFF
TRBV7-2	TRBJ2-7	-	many	TGTGCCAGCAGCATCTCCTACGAGCAGTACTTC	CASSISYEQYF
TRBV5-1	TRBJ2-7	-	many	TGCGCCAGCAGCTTGGCGTCCAGCCTAACCTACGAGCAGTACTTC	CASSLASSLTYEQYF
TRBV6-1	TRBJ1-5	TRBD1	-	TGTGCCAGCAGGCCAATTGACAGGGGTGGCAATCAGCCCCAGCATTTT	CASRPIDRGGNQPQHF
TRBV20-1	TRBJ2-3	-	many	TGCAGTGTAAAGCGAGGGGGGGCACTAGATACGCAGTATTTT	CSVKRGGALDTQYF
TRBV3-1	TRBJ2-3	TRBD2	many	TGTGCCAGCAGCCAAGGGCGGGGGTCTTCGGATACGCAGTATTTT	CASSQGRGSSDTQYF
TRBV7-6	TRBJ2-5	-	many	TGTGCCAGCAGCTTAACCCTAGAGACCCAGTACTTC	CASSLTLETQYF
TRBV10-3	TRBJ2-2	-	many	TGTGCCATCAGTGGAAGCAGGGGTAGTGACGGGGAGCTGTTTTTT	CAISGSRGSDGELFF
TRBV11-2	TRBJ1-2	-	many	TGTGCCAGCAGCGATCTCCGGGGTTCTAACTATGGCTACACCTTC	CASSDLRGSNYGYTF
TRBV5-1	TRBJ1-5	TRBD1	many	TGCGCCAGCAGCGCGACAGGGGGCGGCAATCAGCCCCAGCATTTT	CASSATGGGNQPQHF
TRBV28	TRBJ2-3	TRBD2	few	TGTGCCAGCAGCTCCCTCGTGATTCGCGGGGGGAGCACAGATACGCAGTATTTT	CASSSLVIRGGSTDTQYF